The T cell receptor (beta chain) described here comes from a study of identical twins. This clonotype was detected a few times. Its antigen is undetermined. Germline V gene sequence: CDR1 SGHTA, CDR2 FQGNSA. With 1 base removed from V and 10 bases from J, the gap between germline ends came to 14 bases. The CDR3 length is 14 residues. A universal primer site was added by template switching, and unique molecular identifiers were carried by the cDNA. TCRdb recomputed calls from the 5' RACE reads with MiXCR, one row per CDR3 protein. The sample lists approximately 690,000 distinct CDR3 sequences, approximately 6.1% seen once, with roughly 2% in the top ten. The study, taken as a whole, reports: Within cord blood, abundant beta clonotypes carried fewer insertions, but memory repertoires showed no such trend. Conclusions relied on cross-sectional statistical analysis, not following the same donors.

Healthy Caucasians supplied all donations. The chain recombines TRBV7-2 with TRBJ2-1, with D perhaps TRBD1 (6 bases). This TCR derives from a man between 18 and 29 years old in good health. The material sequenced was naive T cells sorted from blood. This CDR3 is CASSLGGLSGEQFF. CDR3 sequence (DNA): TGTGCCAGCAGCTTAGGGGGGCTAAGCGGCGAGCAGTTCTTC.